This TCR beta chain was profiled in a study of T-cell memory formation after mild COVID-19. General study results and limits: Mainly CM and EM harbored the contracting CD4+ clones; mainly EMRA harbored the CD8+ ones. Certain responding clones were present in pre-infection memory, suggesting participation of cross-reactive memory. There was a balanced CD4/CD8 profile in clones contracting day 15 to 85, and later expanders leaned CD4+.

The germline gives CDR1 ENHRY, CDR2 SYGVKD. CDR3 length: 15 residues. Trimming cost V 5 bases and J 6 bases, with 17 bases left between them. With constant-segment primers, 5'RACE yielded cDNA libraries of TCR alpha and TCR beta that carried sample barcodes and UMIs. TCRdb itself ran the 5' RACE reads through MiXCR, one entry per CDR3 protein. The sample holds about 350,000 distinct CDR3 sequences, around 15% seen once. Regarding this clonotype: Its antigen is undetermined.

The chain employs TRBV10-3 and TRBJ1-5; possibly TRBD1 for D (5 bases). Sequencing was carried out using PBMCs or a T cell subset sorted from them (not recorded which). This TCR came from a man between 18 and 29 years old who had mild COVID-19 (a few samples of this study predate the infection). Cell type and time point are not known. The CDR3 nucleotides are TGTGCCATCAGTCCATCGGGGGGAAAAGGTCAGCCCCAGCATTTT. This translates into CAISPSGGKGQPQHF.